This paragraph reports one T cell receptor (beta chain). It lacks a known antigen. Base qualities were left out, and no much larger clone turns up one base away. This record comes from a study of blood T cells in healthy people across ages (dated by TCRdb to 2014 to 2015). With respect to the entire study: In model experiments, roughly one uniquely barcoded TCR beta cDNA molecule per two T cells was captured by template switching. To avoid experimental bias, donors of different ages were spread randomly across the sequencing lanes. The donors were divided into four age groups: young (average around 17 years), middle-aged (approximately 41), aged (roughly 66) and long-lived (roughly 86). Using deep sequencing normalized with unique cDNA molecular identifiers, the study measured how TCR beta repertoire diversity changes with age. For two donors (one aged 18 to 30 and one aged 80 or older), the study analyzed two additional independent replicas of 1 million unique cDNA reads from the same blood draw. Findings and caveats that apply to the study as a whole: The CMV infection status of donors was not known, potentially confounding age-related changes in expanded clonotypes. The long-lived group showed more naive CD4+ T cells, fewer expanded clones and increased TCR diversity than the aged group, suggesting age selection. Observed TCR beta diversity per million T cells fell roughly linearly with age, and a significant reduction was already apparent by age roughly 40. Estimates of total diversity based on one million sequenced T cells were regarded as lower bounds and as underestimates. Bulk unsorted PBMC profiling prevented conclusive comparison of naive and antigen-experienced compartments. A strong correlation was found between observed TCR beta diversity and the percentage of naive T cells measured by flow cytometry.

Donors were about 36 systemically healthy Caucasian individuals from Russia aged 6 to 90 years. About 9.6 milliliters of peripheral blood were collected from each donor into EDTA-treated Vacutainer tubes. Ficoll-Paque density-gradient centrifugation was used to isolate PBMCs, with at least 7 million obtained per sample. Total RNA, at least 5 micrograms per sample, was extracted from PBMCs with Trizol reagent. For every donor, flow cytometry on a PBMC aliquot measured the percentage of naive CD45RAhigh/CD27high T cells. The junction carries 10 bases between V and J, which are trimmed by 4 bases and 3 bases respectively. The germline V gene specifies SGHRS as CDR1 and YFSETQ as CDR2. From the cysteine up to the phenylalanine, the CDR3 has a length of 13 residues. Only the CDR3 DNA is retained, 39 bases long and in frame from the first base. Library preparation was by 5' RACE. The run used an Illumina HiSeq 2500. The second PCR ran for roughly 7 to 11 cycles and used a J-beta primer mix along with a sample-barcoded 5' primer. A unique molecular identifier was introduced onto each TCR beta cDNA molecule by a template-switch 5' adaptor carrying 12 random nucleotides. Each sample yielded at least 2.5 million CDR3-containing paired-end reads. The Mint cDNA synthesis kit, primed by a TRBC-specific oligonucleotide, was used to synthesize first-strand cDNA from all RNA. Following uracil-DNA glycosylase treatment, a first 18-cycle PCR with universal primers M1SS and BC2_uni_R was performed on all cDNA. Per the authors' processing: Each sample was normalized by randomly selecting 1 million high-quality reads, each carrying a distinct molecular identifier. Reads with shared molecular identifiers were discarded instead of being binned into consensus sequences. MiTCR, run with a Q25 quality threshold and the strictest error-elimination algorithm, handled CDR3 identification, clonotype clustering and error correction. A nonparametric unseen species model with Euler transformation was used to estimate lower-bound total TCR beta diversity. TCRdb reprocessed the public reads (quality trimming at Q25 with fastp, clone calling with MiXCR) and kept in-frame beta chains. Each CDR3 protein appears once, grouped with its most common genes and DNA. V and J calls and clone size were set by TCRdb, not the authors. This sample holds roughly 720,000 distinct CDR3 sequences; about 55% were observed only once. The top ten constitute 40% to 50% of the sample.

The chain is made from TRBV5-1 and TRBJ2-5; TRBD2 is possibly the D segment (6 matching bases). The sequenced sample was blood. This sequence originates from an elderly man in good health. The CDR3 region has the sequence CASSGGGKETQYF. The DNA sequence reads TGCGCCAGCAGCGGGGGAGGAAAAGAGACCCAGTACTTC.